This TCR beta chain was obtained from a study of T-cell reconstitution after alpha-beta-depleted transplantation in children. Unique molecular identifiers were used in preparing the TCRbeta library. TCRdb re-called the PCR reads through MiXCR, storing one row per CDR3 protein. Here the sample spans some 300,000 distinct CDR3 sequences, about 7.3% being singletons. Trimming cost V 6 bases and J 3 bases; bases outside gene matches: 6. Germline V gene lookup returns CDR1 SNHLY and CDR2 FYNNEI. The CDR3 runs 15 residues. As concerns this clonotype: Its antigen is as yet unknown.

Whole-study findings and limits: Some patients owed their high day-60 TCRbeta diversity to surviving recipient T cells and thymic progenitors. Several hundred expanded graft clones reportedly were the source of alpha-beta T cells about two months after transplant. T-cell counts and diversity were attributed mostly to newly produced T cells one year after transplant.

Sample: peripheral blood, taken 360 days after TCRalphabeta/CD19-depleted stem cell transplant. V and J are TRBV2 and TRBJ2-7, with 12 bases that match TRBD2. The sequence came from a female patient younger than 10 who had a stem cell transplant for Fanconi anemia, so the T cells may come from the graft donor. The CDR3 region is CASRLAGGIFYEQYF. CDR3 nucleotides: TGTGCCAGCAGGCTAGCGGGAGGGATTTTCTACGAGCAGTACTTC.